Given below is one T cell receptor (beta chain) in context. The data originate from a study of blood T cell repertoires in COVID-19. Study overall: Nucleic acid was either cDNA or gDNA, and it came from T cells, B-cell-depleted T cells, or PBMCs.

The authors' processing: Reference gene primer amplification yielded estimated nucleated cell counts. Assay used: immunoSEQ multiplex PCR; TCRdb lists only in-frame clones, some missing. V and J calls and clone size are copied from that table; D and trimming were computed from the DNA. The repertoire holds over 400,000 clones, with about 88% as singletons. Germline-derived CDR1 and CDR2 are LNHDA and SQIVND (reference sequence). Trimming stripped 5 bases from V and 7 bases from J, with 24 bases between. The CDR3 is 17 residues long. Patients in Seattle were enrolled during active infection, then followed longitudinally.

This receptor was obtained from a woman aged 45 to 65 with COVID-19, enrolled during active disease. Sequencing was performed on peripheral blood. V gene TRBV19 combines with J gene TRBJ2-1; D is possibly TRBD1 (6 bases). The CDR3 loop is CASSEGVSMAGTNEQFF. DNA for the CDR3: TGTGCCAGTAGTGAGGGGGTGAGTATGGCAGGGACGAATGAGCAGTTCTTC.